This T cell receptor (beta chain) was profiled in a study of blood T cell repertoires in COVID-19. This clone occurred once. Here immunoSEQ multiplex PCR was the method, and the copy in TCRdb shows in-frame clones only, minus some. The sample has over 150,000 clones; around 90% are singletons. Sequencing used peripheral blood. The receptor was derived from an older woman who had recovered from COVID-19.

The CDR3 spells CASSLRNGQGVPSPLHF. The CDR3 DNA is TGTGCCAGCAGCCTAAGGAATGGACAGGGGGTCCCTTCACCCCTCCACTTT. The chain uses TRBV9 and TRBJ1-6; TRBD1 aligns across 10 bases. J gave up 9 bases and V 4 bases, and 13 bases lay outside the gene matches. CDR3 length: 17 residues. Germline CDR1 is SGDLS and CDR2 is YYNGEE.